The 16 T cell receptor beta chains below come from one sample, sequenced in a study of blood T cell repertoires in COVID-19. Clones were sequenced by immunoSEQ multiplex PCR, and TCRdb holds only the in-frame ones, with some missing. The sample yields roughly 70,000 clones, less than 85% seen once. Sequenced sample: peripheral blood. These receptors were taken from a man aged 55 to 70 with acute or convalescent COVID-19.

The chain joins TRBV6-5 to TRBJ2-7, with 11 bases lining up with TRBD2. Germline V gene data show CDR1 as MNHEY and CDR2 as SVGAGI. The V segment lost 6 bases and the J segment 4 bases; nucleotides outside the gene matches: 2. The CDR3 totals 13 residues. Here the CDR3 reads CASRGLAVYEQYF. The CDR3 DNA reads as TGTGCCAGCAGGGGACTAGCGGTATACGAGCAGTACTTC.

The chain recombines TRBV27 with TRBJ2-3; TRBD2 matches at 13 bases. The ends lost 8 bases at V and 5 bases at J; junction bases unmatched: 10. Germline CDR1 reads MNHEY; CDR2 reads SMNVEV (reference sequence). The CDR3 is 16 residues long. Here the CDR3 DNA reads TGTGCCAGCGCGAGACTAGCGGGAGGAGGAGGAGATACGCAGTATTTT. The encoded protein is CASARLAGGGGDTQYF.

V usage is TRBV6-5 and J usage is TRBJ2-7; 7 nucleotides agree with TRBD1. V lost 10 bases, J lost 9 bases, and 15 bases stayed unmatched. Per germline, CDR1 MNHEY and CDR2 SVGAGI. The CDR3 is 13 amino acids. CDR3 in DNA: TGTGCCACCCGAGGACAGGATCCTTCTAGGCAGTACGTC. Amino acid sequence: CATRGQDPSRQYV.

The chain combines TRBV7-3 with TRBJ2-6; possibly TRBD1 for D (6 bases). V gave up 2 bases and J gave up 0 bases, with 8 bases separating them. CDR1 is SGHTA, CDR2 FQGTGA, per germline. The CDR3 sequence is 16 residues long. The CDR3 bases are TGTGCCAGCAGCTTATCACAGGGCTCTGGGGCCAACGTCCTGACTTTC. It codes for CASSLSQGSGANVLTF. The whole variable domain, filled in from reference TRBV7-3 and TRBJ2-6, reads GAGVSQTPSNKVTEKGKYVELRCDPISGHTALYWYRQSLGQGPEFLIYFQGTGAADDSGLPNDRFFAVRPEGSVSTLKIQRTERGDSAVYLCASSLSQGSGANVLTFGAGSRLTVL.

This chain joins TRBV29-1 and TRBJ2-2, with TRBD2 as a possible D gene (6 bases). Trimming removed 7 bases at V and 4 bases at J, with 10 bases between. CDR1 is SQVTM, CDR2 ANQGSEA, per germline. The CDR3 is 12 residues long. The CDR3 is CSGGTFTGELFF. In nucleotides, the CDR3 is TGCAGCGGGGGGACTTTCACCGGGGAGCTGTTTTTT.

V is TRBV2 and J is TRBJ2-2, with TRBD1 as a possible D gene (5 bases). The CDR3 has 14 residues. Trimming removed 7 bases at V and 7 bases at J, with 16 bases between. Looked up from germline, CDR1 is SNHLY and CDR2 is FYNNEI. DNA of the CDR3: TGTGCCAGCAATAACTTCCAGGGTGGCGGGGAGCTGTTTTTT. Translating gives CASNNFQGGGELFF.

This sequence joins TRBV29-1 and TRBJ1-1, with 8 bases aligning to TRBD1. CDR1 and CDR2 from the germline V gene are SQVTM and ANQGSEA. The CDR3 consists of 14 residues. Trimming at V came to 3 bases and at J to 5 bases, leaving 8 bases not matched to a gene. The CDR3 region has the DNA TGCAGCGTTGAGGGGGGCAGGGGGCTTACTGAAGCTTTCTTT. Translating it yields CSVEGGRGLTEAFF.

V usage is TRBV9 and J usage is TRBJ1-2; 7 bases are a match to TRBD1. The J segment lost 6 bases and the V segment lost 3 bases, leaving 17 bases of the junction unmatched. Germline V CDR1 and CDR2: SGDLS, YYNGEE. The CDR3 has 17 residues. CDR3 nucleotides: TGTGCCAGCAGCGAGAGGGGGTTTACGGGACAGTATAATGGCTACACCTTC. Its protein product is CASSERGFTGQYNGYTF.

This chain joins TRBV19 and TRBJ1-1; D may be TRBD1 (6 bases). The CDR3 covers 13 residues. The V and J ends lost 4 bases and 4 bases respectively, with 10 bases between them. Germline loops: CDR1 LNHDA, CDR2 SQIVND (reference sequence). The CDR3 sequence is CASSTGEGTEAFF. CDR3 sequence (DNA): TGTGCCAGTAGTACAGGGGAGGGCACTGAAGCTTTCTTT.

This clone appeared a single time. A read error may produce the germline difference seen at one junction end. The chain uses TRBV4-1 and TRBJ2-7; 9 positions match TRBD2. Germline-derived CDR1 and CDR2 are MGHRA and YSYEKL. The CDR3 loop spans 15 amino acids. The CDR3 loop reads CASSPGGTSSNEQYF. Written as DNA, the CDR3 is TGCGCCAGCAGCCCAGGAGGGACTAGCTCCAACGAGCAGTACTTC.

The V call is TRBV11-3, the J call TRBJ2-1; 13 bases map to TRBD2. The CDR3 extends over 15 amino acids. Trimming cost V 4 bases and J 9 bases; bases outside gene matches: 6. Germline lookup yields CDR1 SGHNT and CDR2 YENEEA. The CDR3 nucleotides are TGTGCCAGCAGCTCAGGACTAGCGGGAGTCAGTGAGCAGTTCTTC. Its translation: CASSSGLAGVSEQFF.

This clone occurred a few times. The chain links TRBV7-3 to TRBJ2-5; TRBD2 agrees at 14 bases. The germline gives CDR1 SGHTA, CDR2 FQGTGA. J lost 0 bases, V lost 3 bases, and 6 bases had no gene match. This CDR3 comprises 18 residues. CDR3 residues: CASSLGTSGGLYQETQYF. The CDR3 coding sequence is TGTGCCAGCAGCTTGGGGACTAGCGGGGGTTTGTACCAAGAGACCCAGTACTTC. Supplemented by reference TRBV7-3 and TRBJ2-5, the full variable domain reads GAGVSQTPSNKVTEKGKYVELRCDPISGHTALYWYRQSLGQGPEFLIYFQGTGAADDSGLPNDRFFAVRPEGSVSTLKIQRTERGDSAVYLCASSLGTSGGLYQETQYFGPGTRLLVL.

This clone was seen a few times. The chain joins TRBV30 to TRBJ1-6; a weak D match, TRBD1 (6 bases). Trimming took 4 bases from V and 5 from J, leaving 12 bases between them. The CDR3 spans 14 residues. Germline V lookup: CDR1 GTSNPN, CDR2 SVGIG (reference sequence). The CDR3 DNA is TGTGCCTGGAAACGGACAGAGAATAATTCACCCCTCCACTTT. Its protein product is CAWKRTENNSPLHF.

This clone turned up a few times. As DNA, the CDR3 is TGTGCCAGCAGGACTAGTGTCGGCACAGATACGCAGTATTTT. It yields the protein CASRTSVGTDTQYF. This chain joins TRBV6-4 and TRBJ2-3; perhaps TRBD2 as D (6 bases). Between the trimmed V and J ends, which lost 6 bases and 1 base, there was a span of 11 bases. The CDR3 covers 14 residues. Looked up from germline, CDR1 is MRHNA and CDR2 is SNTAGT.

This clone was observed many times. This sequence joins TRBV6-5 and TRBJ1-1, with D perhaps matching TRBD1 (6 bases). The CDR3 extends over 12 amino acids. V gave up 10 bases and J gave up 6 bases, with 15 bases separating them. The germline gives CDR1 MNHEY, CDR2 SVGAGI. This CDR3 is CATKWEGAEAFF. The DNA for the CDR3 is TGTGCCACCAAGTGGGAGGGGGCTGAAGCTTTCTTT.

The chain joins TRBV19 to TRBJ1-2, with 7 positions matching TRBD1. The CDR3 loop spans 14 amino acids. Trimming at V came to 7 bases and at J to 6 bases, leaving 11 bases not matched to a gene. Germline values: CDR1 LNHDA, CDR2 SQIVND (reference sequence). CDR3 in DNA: TGTGCCAGTAACTATAGACAGGGATTGGATGGCTACACCTTC. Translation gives CASNYRQGLDGYTF.